The next 15 T cell receptor beta chains were all read from a single sample in a study of blood T cell repertoires in COVID-19. Only in-frame clones appear in the TCRdb table, and some are missing; sequencing was by immunoSEQ multiplex PCR. The data hold fewer than 300,000 clones, with 80% to 95% observed a single time. Material: PBMCs or T cells enriched from blood (not recorded which). The receptor set was obtained from a woman aged 30 to 39 who had recovered from COVID-19.

The genes are TRBV30 and TRBJ1-1; D possibly corresponds to TRBD1 (5 bases). Germline loops: CDR1 GTSNPN, CDR2 SVGIG (reference sequence). V was pared by 4 bases and J by 5 bases, with 32 bases between. This CDR3 has 19 amino acids. The CDR3 reads CAWNPLSIRGDLRGTEAFF. The CDR3 coding sequence is TGTGCCTGGAACCCTCTGTCTATTCGAGGGGACTTAAGAGGGACTGAAGCTTTCTTT.

This clone was counted only a few times. This chain joins TRBV5-4 and TRBJ2-3; the D is unclear. The CDR3 is made up of 15 amino acids. Germline CDR1 reads SGHNT; CDR2 reads YYREEE (reference sequence). V lost 4 bases and J 0 bases, leaving 12 bases between the germline ends. The CDR3 is CASSPPKTSTDTQYF. CDR3 nucleotides: TGTGCCAGCAGCCCTCCGAAGACTAGCACAGATACGCAGTATTTT.

DNA for the CDR3: TGCGCCAGCAGTGCAGGGGGCTTCACCAACACAGATACGCAGTATTTT. Its protein product is CASSAGGFTNTDTQYF. This chain uses TRBV10-1 with TRBJ2-3, with TRBD1 identical over 8 bases. Germline V gene sequence: CDR1 WNHNN, CDR2 SYGVQD (reference sequence). The V gene end was trimmed by 4 bases and the J gene end by 2 bases; junction bases not matched to a gene: 8. The length of the CDR3 is 16 residues.

The rearrangement joins TRBV28 to TRBJ1-2, with 8 bases lining up with TRBD1. V shed 6 bases, J shed 7 bases, and the junction held 4 bases outside the gene matches. The germline gives CDR1 MDHEN, CDR2 SYDVKM. The CDR3 runs to 12 residues. CDR3 DNA: TGTGCCAGCAGGCAGGGGGCTAGTGGCTACACCTTC. Translation gives CASRQGASGYTF.

J is TRBJ2-7 and V is TRBV6-1; a weak D match, TRBD1 (6 bases). From germline, CDR1 is MNHNS and CDR2 SASEGT. The CDR3 sequence is 12 residues long. With 3 bases removed from V and 3 bases from J, the gap between germline ends came to 6 bases. CDR3 nucleotides: TGTGCCAGCAGTGACAGGGGCTACGAGCAGTACTTC. Translation gives CASSDRGYEQYF.

This clone was observed a few times. The chain has TRBV7-2 and TRBJ1-3; TRBD1 might be the D (5 bases). CDR3 length: 15 residues. Germline CDR1 reads SGHTA; CDR2 reads FQGNSA. The ends were cut back, 5 bases at V and 0 bases at J, with 11 bases in the middle. As DNA, the CDR3 is TGTGCCAGCAGCCCATTGGGGGGCTCTGGAAACACCATATATTTT. It codes for CASSPLGGSGNTIYF.

V is TRBV4-1 and J is TRBJ1-2, with 7 positions matching TRBD1. This CDR3 spans 14 amino acids. Germline trimming cut 3 bases from V and 8 bases from J; bases unmatched to any gene: 9. The germline gives CDR1 MGHRA, CDR2 YSYEKL. CDR3 loop: CASSQVQGEEGYTF. The CDR3 nucleotides are TGCGCCAGCAGCCAGGTTCAGGGGGAAGAGGGCTACACCTTC.

The J gene is TRBJ2-3, the V gene TRBV6-5, with D unresolved. Trimming pared 2 bases from V and 0 bases from J, leaving 3 bases between. Per germline, CDR1 MNHEY and CDR2 SVGAGI. CDR3 length: 13 amino acids. CDR3 nucleotides: TGTGCCAGCAGTTACCATAGCACAGATACGCAGTATTTT. Protein: CASSYHSTDTQYF.

The J gene is TRBJ1-1, the V gene TRBV11-2; unclear D gene. The CDR3 runs to 17 residues. Trimming left V 2 bases short and J 8 bases short, with 24 bases between. CDR1 is SGHAT, CDR2 FQNNGV, per germline. The CDR3, as DNA: TGTGCCAGCAGCTTAACGGGTACAAGGGTGGGAGAATACGAAGCTTTCTTT. Its translation: CASSLTGTRVGEYEAFF.

This chain connects TRBV25-1 to TRBJ1-1; D is perhaps TRBD1 (6 bases). CDR1 is MGHDK and CDR2 is SYGVNS in the germline V gene. The CDR3 extends over 14 amino acids. Deletions cut 4 bases from V and 4 bases from J, with 13 bases between. CDR3 loop: CASSVGGAFTEAFF. Here the CDR3 DNA reads TGTGCCAGCAGTGTGGGGGGGGCGTTCACTGAAGCTTTCTTT. Based on the CDR3 plus reference TRBV25-1 and TRBJ1-1, the full variable domain is EADIYQTPRYLVIGTGKKITLECSQTMGHDKMYWYQQDPGMELHLIHYSYGVNSTEKGDLSSESTVSRIRTEHFPLTLESARPSHTSQYLCASSVGGAFTEAFFGQGTRLTVV.

The CDR3 sequence: CASSRTGQLANYGYTF. Here the CDR3 DNA reads TGTGCCAGCAGTCGAACCGGACAGTTAGCTAACTATGGCTACACCTTC. The V gene is TRBV6-6, the J gene TRBJ1-2, with D possibly being TRBD1 (6 bases). The CDR3 extends over 16 amino acids. Germline assignment: CDR1 MNHNY and CDR2 SVGAGI (reference sequence). V gave up 5 bases and J gave up 0 bases, with 16 bases separating them.

V and J are TRBV30 and TRBJ2-5; D call uncertain. Germline-derived CDR1 and CDR2 are GTSNPN and SVGIG (reference sequence). The ends were cut back, 0 bases at V and 5 bases at J, with 13 bases in the middle. The CDR3 sequence is 14 residues long. CDR3 sequence (DNA): TGTGCCTGGAGTGTACACTTACTATCCGAGACCCAGTACTTC. Protein product: CAWSVHLLSETQYF.

J is TRBJ2-1 and V is TRBV28; 9 bases are shared with TRBD1. CDR1 MDHEN and CDR2 SYDVKM come from the germline V gene. The CDR3 is made up of 15 amino acids. J gave up 10 bases and V 8 bases, and 15 bases lay outside the gene matches. The CDR3: CASHPPGQGLREQFF. The CDR3 coding sequence is TGTGCCAGCCATCCACCGGGACAGGGTCTTCGGGAGCAGTTCTTC.

This clone appeared once. The chain uses TRBV18 and TRBJ2-1; 9 nucleotides match TRBD2. This CDR3 region has 16 residues. The V gene end was trimmed by 3 bases and the J gene end by 8 bases; junction bases not matched to a gene: 11. Germline loops: CDR1 KGHSH, CDR2 LQKENI. In nucleotides, the CDR3 is TGTGCCAGCTCACCGCGGGAGAGAGCGGGAGGTTATGAGCAGTTCTTC. Translating gives CASSPRERAGGYEQFF.

This clone appeared a single time. The chain is built from TRBV18 and TRBJ1-6; 8 nucleotides agree with TRBD1. The CDR3 covers 14 residues. V gave up 5 bases and J gave up 7 bases; unmatched junction bases: 4. Germline V gene sequence: CDR1 KGHSH, CDR2 LQKENI. DNA of the CDR3: TGTGCCAGCTCAGGAGACAGGGGAAATTCACCCCTCCACTTT. It translates to CASSGDRGNSPLHF. Supplemented by reference TRBV18 and TRBJ1-6, the full variable domain reads NAGVMQNPRHLVRRRGQEARLRCSPMKGHSHVYWYRQLPEEGLKFMVYLQKENIIDESGMPKERFSAEFPKEGPSILRIQQVVRGDSAAYFCASSGDRGNSPLHFGNGTRLTVT.